This T cell receptor (beta chain) derives from a study of CD8 T cells in Susac syndrome. RNA, at roughly 0.45 to 1 ug, was reverse transcribed with random hexamers. Via MiXCR, TCRdb re-called the immunoSEQ multiplex PCR reads, giving one row per CDR3 protein. The sample contains roughly 120,000 distinct CDR3 sequences, about 92% of which appear only once. The CDR3 totals 12 residues. V was pared by 6 bases and J by 7 bases, with 7 bases between. Germline V gene data show CDR1 as KGHSH and CDR2 as LQKENI. CD8+ and CD4+ T cells from blood underwent TCR beta sequencing, which was carried out in a high-throughput format.

This TCR derives from a human donor with multiple sclerosis. V gene TRBV18 combines with J gene TRBJ1-6; D gene uncertain. Sequenced material: CD4+ T cells from PBMCs. This CDR3 is CASSPGNSPLHF. In DNA form, the CDR3 reads TGTGCCAGCTCTCCGGGGAATTCACCCCTCCACTTT.